The clone carrying this TCR beta chain was observed at least ten times. The antigen is unknown. Germline assignment: CDR1 SGHTA and CDR2 FQGNSA. Losses at the gene ends were 1 base for V and 8 bases for J; bases not matched to a gene: 13. The CDR3 spans 17 residues. The entry originates in a study of T cell repertoires in cytomegalovirus infection. Study at large: Public signatures in TCR beta pointed to CMV infection and matching HLA type. General study points: The ex vivo response was dominated by HLA-C-restricted CMV-specific TCR beta clonotypes.

TCRdb reanalysed the reads using MiXCR and keeps one entry per CDR3 protein. Counted here are 130,000 or so distinct CDR3 sequences, roughly 6% occurring once; the ten biggest clones make up more than 15%. The gene calls are TRBV7-2 and TRBJ1-2; 10 bases match TRBD1. The sequenced material came from PBMCs. The receptor's source is a human donor in good health (CMV status not recorded). Some clones in this sample may be carry-over from other donors' samples. The CDR3 spells CASSLEGARQGAGGYTF. The CDR3 bases are TGTGCCAGCAGCTTAGAAGGCGCCCGACAGGGGGCCGGGGGCTACACCTTC.